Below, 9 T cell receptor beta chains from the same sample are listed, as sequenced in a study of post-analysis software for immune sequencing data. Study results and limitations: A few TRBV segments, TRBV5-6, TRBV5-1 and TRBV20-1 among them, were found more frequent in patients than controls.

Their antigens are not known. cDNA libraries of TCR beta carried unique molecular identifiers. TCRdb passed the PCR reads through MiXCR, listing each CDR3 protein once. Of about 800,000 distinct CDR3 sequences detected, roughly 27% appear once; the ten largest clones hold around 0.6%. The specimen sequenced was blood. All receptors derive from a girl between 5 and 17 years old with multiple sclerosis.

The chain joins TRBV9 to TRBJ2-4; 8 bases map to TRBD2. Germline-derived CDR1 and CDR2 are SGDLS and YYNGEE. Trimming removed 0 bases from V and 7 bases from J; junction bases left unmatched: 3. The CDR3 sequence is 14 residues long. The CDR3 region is CASSVGLAMNIQYF. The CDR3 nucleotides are TGTGCCAGCAGCGTAGGACTAGCGATGAACATTCAGTACTTC.

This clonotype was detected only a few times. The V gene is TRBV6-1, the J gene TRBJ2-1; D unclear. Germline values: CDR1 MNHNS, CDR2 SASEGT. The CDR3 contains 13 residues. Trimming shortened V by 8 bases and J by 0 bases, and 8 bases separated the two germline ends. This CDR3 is CASPDGSYNEQFF. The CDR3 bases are TGTGCCAGCCCGGACGGCTCCTACAATGAGCAGTTCTTC.

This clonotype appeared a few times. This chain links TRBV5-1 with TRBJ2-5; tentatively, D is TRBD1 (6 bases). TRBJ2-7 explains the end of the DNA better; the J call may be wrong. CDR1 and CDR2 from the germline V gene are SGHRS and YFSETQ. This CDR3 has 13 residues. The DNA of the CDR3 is TGCGCCAGCAGCTTGGTATGGGGGCGCGAGCAGTACTTC. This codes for CASSLVWGREQYF.

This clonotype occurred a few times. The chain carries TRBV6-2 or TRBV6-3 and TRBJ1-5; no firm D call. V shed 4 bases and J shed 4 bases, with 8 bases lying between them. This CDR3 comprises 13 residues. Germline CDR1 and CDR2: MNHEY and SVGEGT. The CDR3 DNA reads TGTGCCAGCAGTTCGGGTCAGAATCAGCCCCAGCATTTT. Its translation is CASSSGQNQPQHF.

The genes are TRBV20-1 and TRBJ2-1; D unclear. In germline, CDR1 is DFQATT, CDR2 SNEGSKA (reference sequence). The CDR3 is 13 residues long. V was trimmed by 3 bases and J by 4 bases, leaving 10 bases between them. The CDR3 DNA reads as TGCAGTGCTAGTCTTCCTACTTACAATGAGCAGTTCTTC. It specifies CSASLPTYNEQFF.

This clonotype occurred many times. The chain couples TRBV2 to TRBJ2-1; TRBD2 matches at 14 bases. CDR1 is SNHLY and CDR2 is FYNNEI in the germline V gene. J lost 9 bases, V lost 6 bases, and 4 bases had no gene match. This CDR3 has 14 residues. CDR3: CASSRLAGGGEQFF. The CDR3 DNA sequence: TGTGCCAGCAGCCGACTAGCGGGAGGGGGTGAGCAGTTCTTC.

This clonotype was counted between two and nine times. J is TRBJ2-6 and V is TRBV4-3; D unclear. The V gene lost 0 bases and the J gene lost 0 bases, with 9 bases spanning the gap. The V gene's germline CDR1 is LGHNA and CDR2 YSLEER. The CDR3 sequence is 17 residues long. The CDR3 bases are TGCGCCAGCAGCCAAGAAGTCAGAATCTCTGGGGCCAACGTCCTGACTTTC. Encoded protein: CASSQEVRISGANVLTF.

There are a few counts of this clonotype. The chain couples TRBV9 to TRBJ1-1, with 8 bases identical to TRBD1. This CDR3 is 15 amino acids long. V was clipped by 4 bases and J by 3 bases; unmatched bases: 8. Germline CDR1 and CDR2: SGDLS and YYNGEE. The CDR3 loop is CASSPGNRGDTEAFF. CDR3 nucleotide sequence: TGTGCCAGCAGCCCGGGAAACAGGGGGGACACTGAAGCTTTCTTT.

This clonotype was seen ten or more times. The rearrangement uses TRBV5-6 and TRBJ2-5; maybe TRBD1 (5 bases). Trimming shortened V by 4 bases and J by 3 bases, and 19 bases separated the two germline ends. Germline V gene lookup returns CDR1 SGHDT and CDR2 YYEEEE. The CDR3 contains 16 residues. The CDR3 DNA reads TGTGCCAGCAGCCGCAAAAGCCAGGGCATCAAAGAGACCCAGTACTTC. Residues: CASSRKSQGIKETQYF.